This entry describes one TCR beta chain. The data were obtained in a study of blood T cell repertoires in COVID-19. Study-wide background: Specimens from acute and convalescent COVID-19 originated in the United States, Italy and Spain.

The CDR3 runs 16 residues. J gave up 6 bases and V 2 bases, and 13 bases lay outside the gene matches. Assay: immunoSEQ multiplex PCR; the TCRdb copy retains only in-frame clones and omits some. The table shows 120,000 to 150,000 clones, with 80% to 85% occurring only once. V is TRBV5-3 and J is TRBJ1-2, with 7 positions matching TRBD1. TRBV5-3 is given ORF status, its function remaining uncertain. Sequences were obtained from peripheral blood. The TCR sequence derives from an elderly woman with acute or convalescent COVID-19. The CDR3 coding sequence is TGTGCCAGAAGCTTTGGGATCCGGGACAGAATCAATGGCTACACCTTC. Translation gives CARSFGIRDRINGYTF.